This T cell receptor beta chain is drawn from a study of T cell repertoires in cytomegalovirus infection (dated by TCRdb to the late 2010s). About the full investigation: Peptide stimulations targeted recently identified HLA-C-restricted CMV epitopes, whose presentation resists viral immunomodulation, together with well-studied HLA-B-restricted epitopes. Donor HLA type was relevant to the analysis, because carriage of CMV infection together with the matching HLA type was indicated by public TCR beta signatures. Paper-wide results and their limitations: In the ex vivo response, HLA-C-restricted CMV-specific TCR beta clonotypes were dominant, and in two of eight donors the single most frequent clonotype came from this HLA-C-restricted group. Carriers of CMV infection plus the relevant HLA type were discriminated by the cumulative frequency of public TCR beta family members in the study cohort and in an independent 352-donor cohort.

TCRdb names Illumina HiSeq 1500 as the instrument used. TCRdb reprocessed the public reads (quality trimming at Q25 with fastp, clone calling with MiXCR) and kept in-frame beta chains. Every CDR3 protein is listed once, alongside the most common genes and DNA of its rows. In all, the sample holds around 900,000 distinct CDR3 sequences, and approximately 32% of those were seen once. Over 10% of the sample comes from the top ten. The CDR3 measures 16 amino acids from cysteine to phenylalanine. Left in the record is the CDR3 DNA by itself, 48 bases read in frame from the first base. As encoded in the germline V gene, CDR1 is SGHTA while CDR2 is FQGNSA. A distance of 12 bases separates the germline ends of V and J, which lose 1 base and 2 bases respectively. The intended sense of this specimen's treatment or condition label: in vitro stimulation with specific CMV peptide epitopes to enrich CMV-specific T cells.

This clonotype was recorded many times. Its antigen is unknown. There are no base qualities to consult, and no much larger clone falls within one base. The V gene is TRBV7-2 and the J gene is TRBJ1-5; TRBD1 is perhaps the D gene, given 6 matching bases. The TCR was taken from a human donor in good health (CMV status not recorded). Some clones in this sample may be carry-over from other donors' samples. Sequencing was performed on cultured CD8+ T cells from PBMCs, taken from culture after CMV antigen stimulation. The DNA sequence follows: TGTGCCAGCAGCTTAGTAGGGGGTAGGGGCAATCAGCCCCAGCATTTT. Translated, this is CASSLVGGRGNQPQHF.